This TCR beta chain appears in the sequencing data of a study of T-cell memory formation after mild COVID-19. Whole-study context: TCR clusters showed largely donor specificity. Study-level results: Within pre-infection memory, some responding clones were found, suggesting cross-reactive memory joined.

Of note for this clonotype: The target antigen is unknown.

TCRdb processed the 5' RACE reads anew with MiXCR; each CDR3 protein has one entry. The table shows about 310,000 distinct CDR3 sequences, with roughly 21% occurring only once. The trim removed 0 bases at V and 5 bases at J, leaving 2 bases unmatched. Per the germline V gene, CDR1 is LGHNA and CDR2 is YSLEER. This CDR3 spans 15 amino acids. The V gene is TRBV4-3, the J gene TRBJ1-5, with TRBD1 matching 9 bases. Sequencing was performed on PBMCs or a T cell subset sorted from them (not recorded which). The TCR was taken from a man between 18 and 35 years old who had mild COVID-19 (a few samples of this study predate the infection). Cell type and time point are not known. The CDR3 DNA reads TGCGCCAGCAGCCAAGATTGGACAGGGGATCAGCCCCAGCATTTT. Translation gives CASSQDWTGDQPQHF.